Below are 21 T cell receptor beta chains sequenced from a single sample in a study of T cells in Graves' hyperthyroidism and ophthalmopathy. RNA transcripts yielded amplified TCR beta CDR3 regions. In the first-round RT-PCR of the TCR CDR3, the HTBI primer set was used. TCRdb passed the multiplex PCR reads through MiXCR, listing each CDR3 protein once. The data contain about 500,000 distinct CDR3 sequences, about 46% of them singletons. Sequencing was performed on peripheral blood or thyroid tissue (not recorded which). All receptors derive from an adult woman with Graves' disease, either hyperthyroidism or ophthalmopathy (not recorded which).

This clonotype showed up many times. The V call is TRBV12-3 or TRBV12-4, the J call TRBJ1-1; the match to TRBD1 covers 8 bases. The V and J ends lost 5 bases and 7 bases, in that order; junction bases with no gene match: 6. This CDR3 contains 13 residues. The CDR3 nucleotides are TGTGCCAGCAGTCAGGACAGGGTAAATGAAGCTTTCTTT. Protein product: CASSQDRVNEAFF.

Here the CDR3 DNA reads TGTGCCAGAACACCCTTGGGTAATCAGCCCCAGCATTTT. Residues: CARTPLGNQPQHF. V is TRBV2 and J is TRBJ1-5; no firm D call. Trimming left V 9 bases short and J 4 bases short, with 13 bases between. This CDR3 region has 13 residues. Germline V CDR1 and CDR2: SNHLY, FYNNEI.

This clonotype was picked up many times. The chain has TRBV12-3 or TRBV12-4 and TRBJ2-7; a weak D match, TRBD2 (5 bases). Trimming shortened V by 5 bases and J by 3 bases, and 14 bases separated the two germline ends. This CDR3 has 14 amino acids. The CDR3 coding sequence is TGTGCCAGCAGTAGGCCCGGAGGAAACTACGAGCAGTACTTC. Its translation is CASSRPGGNYEQYF.

The chain recombines TRBV9 with TRBJ2-5; a possible D gene is TRBD2 (6 bases). CDR3 length: 15 amino acids. Per germline, CDR1 SGDLS and CDR2 YYNGEE. V was trimmed by 6 bases and J by 5 bases, leaving 20 bases between them. The CDR3 loop is CASTLGGRTRETQYF. Written as DNA, the CDR3 is TGTGCCAGCACCCTAGGAGGGCGGACGAGGGAGACCCAGTACTTC.

This sequence joins TRBV7-3 and TRBJ1-1, with a weak D call TRBD1 (5 bases). CDR1 and CDR2 from the germline V gene are SGHTA and FQGTGA. Trimming took 2 bases from V and 1 from J, leaving 14 bases between them. The CDR3 covers 16 residues. The DNA of the CDR3 is TGTGCCAGCAGCTTAGATTATGACAGATCGAACACTGAAGCTTTCTTT. Amino acid sequence: CASSLDYDRSNTEAFF. The whole variable domain, filled in from reference TRBV7-3 and TRBJ1-1, reads GAGVSQTPSNKVTEKGKYVELRCDPISGHTALYWYRQSLGQGPEFLIYFQGTGAADDSGLPNDRFFAVRPEGSVSTLKIQRTERGDSAVYLCASSLDYDRSNTEAFFGQGTRLTVV.

V is TRBV7-9 and J is TRBJ1-5; D remains unclear. The germline V and J ends were trimmed by 3 bases and 4 bases, with 10 bases remaining between them. Germline-derived CDR1 and CDR2 are SEHNR and FQNEAQ (reference sequence). The CDR3 consists of 14 residues. In nucleotides, the CDR3 is TGTGCCAGCAGCTTCAACGGGCAAAATCAGCCCCAGCATTTT. It translates to CASSFNGQNQPQHF.

This clonotype came up many times. The chain carries TRBV5-1 and TRBJ2-2, with 8 bases aligning to TRBD2. Germline CDR1 and CDR2: SGHRS and YFSETQ. The CDR3 covers 15 residues. V dropped 1 base and J dropped 6; count of bases not matched to a gene: 5. The CDR3 DNA reads as TGCGCCAGCAGCTTGTCCGGGAGGGCCGCCGGGGAGCTGTTTTTT. This encodes CASSLSGRAAGELFF.

The chain employs TRBV29-1 and TRBJ1-5; 9 bases are shared with TRBD1. V shed 4 bases, J shed 5 bases, and the junction held 3 bases outside the gene matches. Germline assignment: CDR1 SQVTM and CDR2 ANQGSEA. The CDR3 contains 13 residues. The CDR3 nucleotides read TGCAGCGTTGGGGACAGGGAGGATCAGCCCCAGCATTTT. Translating it yields CSVGDREDQPQHF.

The chain combines TRBV4-1 with TRBJ2-7; possible D gene TRBD1, 5 bases. The V gene's germline CDR1 is MGHRA and CDR2 YSYEKL. The CDR3 length is 13 residues. Trimming left V 4 bases short and J 4 bases short, with 11 bases between. The CDR3 is CASSRGPGYEQYF. CDR3 bases: TGCGCCAGCAGCCGGGGCCCAGGGTACGAGCAGTACTTC.

This clonotype was counted many times. The chain carries TRBV29-1 and TRBJ1-1, with TRBD1 as a possible D gene (6 bases). CDR3 length: 14 amino acids. V was cut by 5 bases and J by 2 bases, with 15 bases left in between. Germline CDR1 is SQVTM and CDR2 is ANQGSEA. Written as DNA, the CDR3 is TGCAGCGTTTCCAGACTGACAGGCAACACTGAAGCTTTCTTT. Its protein product is CSVSRLTGNTEAFF.

The J gene is TRBJ2-7, the V gene TRBV5-1; 8 bases fit TRBD1. This CDR3 comprises 13 residues. Germline V lookup: CDR1 SGHRS, CDR2 YFSETQ. Trimming removed 2 bases from V and 6 bases from J; junction bases left unmatched: 4. CDR3 amino acids: CASSFLDRGEQYF. The CDR3 coding sequence is TGCGCCAGCAGCTTCCTTGACAGGGGCGAGCAGTACTTC.

A word on this clonotype: Given a much more abundant clone one base away, this may be a read error. The V and J genes are TRBV6-5 and TRBJ2-5; 9 bases agree with TRBD1. CDR3 length: 16 residues. CDR1 and CDR2 (germline): MNHEY, SVGAGI. J was trimmed by 7 bases and V by 0 bases; bases with no gene match: 9. This CDR3 reads CASSYSNTGGARTQYF. CDR3 bases: TGTGCCAGCAGTTACTCCAATACAGGGGGCGCGAGGACCCAGTACTTC.

The CDR3 DNA reads as TGTGCCAGCAGTTACGGGGGGAGCTACGAGCAGTACTTC. Its translation: CASSYGGSYEQYF. V gene TRBV2 combines with J gene TRBJ2-7; TRBD2 matches at 7 bases. The CDR3 runs 13 residues. Losses at the gene ends were 5 bases for V and 3 bases for J; bases not matched to a gene: 4. The V gene's germline CDR1 is SNHLY and CDR2 FYNNEI. Drawing the rest from reference TRBV2 and TRBJ2-7, the complete variable domain is EPEVTQTPSHQVTQMGQEVILRCVPISNHLYFYWYRQILGQKVEFLVSFYNNEISEKSEIFDDQFSVERPDGSNFTLKIRSTKLEDSAMYFCASSYGGSYEQYFGPGTRLTVT.

Many counts were recorded for this clonotype. At one end the junction does not follow the germline gene, possibly because of a read error. V is TRBV4-2 and J is TRBJ1-1; no firm D call. The CDR3 sequence is 14 residues long. Germline V gene sequence: CDR1 LGHNA, CDR2 YNFKEQ. The CDR3 sequence: CASSQDRGNTEAFF. The CDR3 coding sequence is TGCGCCAGCAGCCAGGACCGTGGGAACACTGAAGCTTTCTTT.

This rearrangement joins TRBV30 to TRBJ1-4, with D tentatively TRBD1 (6 bases). Germline V lookup: CDR1 GTSNPN, CDR2 SVGIG (reference sequence). Trimming removed 3 bases at V and 3 bases at J, with 11 bases between. The CDR3 contains 14 residues. CDR3 nucleotide sequence: TGTGCCTGGAGCCCCAGACAGGCTAATGAAAAACTGTTTTTT. It is translated as CAWSPRQANEKLFF.

This chain uses TRBV7-8 with TRBJ2-7; D gene ambiguous. The germline gives CDR1 SGHVS, CDR2 FQNEAQ. The CDR3 contains 17 residues. V was clipped by 5 bases and J by 1 base, with 21 bases between them. CDR3 amino acids: CASSRLIGTVGSYEQYF. The CDR3, as DNA: TGTGCCAGCAGCCGCCTAATAGGCACAGTGGGTTCCTACGAGCAGTACTTC.

The V gene is TRBV27, the J gene TRBJ1-2, with D possibly TRBD1 on 5 matching bases. The germline V gene has CDR1 MNHEY and CDR2 SMNVEV (reference sequence). Trimming shortened V by 2 bases and J by 6 bases, and 13 bases separated the two germline ends. CDR3 length: 14 amino acids. The CDR3: CASSLRDLGNGYTF. For the CDR3, the DNA is TGTGCCAGCAGTTTACGGGACCTTGGTAATGGCTACACCTTC.

This clonotype has ten or more counts. V usage is TRBV29-1 and J usage is TRBJ1-6; a weak D match, TRBD1 (5 bases). Looked up from germline, CDR1 is SQVTM and CDR2 is ANQGSEA. V was cut by 5 bases and J by 5 bases, with 10 bases left in between. The CDR3 has 13 residues. Written as DNA, the CDR3 is TGCAGCGTTTCGACAGTGCATAATTCACCCCTCCACTTT. Amino acid sequence: CSVSTVHNSPLHF.

V usage is TRBV7-9 and J usage is TRBJ1-6; D is possibly TRBD1 (5 bases). The ends were cut back, 5 bases at V and 9 bases at J, with 11 bases in the middle. The germline CDR1 and CDR2 sequences are SEHNR and FQNEAQ (reference sequence). The length of the CDR3 is 13 residues. DNA of the CDR3: TGTGCCAGCAGCCCGCACGGGGGTTCACCCCTCCACTTT. It translates to CASSPHGGSPLHF. The full variable domain, rest sourced from reference TRBV7-9 and TRBJ1-6, is DTGVSQNPRHKITKRGQNVTFRCDPISEHNRLYWYRQTLGQGPEFLTYFQNEAQLEKSRLLSDRFSAERPKGSFSTLEIQRTEQGDSAMYLCASSPHGGSPLHFGNGTRLTVT.

This clonotype was picked up one time. The genes are TRBV19 and TRBJ1-5; the match to TRBD1 covers 7 bases. With V trimmed by 8 bases and J by 0 bases, 10 bases remained unmatched. This CDR3 contains 16 residues. The germline CDR1 and CDR2 sequences are LNHDA and SQIVND (reference sequence). The CDR3 loop is CASQEGAGYSNQPQHF. The CDR3 DNA follows: TGTGCCAGTCAAGAGGGGGCTGGGTATAGCAATCAGCCCCAGCATTTT.

Many counts were recorded for this clonotype. The genes are TRBV12-3 or TRBV12-4 and TRBJ1-3; 8 nucleotides line up with TRBD1. After removal of 10 bases from V and 6 bases from J, the junction contained 11 bases not matched to a gene. The CDR3 has 14 residues. DNA of the CDR3: TGTGCCATCCGACCGGGACAGGTCTTAAACACCATATATTTT. Its protein is CAIRPGQVLNTIYF.